The 17 T cell receptor beta chains reported below all come from one sample, sequenced in a study of blood T cell repertoires in COVID-19. Only in-frame clones appear in the TCRdb table, and some are missing; sequencing was by immunoSEQ multiplex PCR. This table has 40,000 or so clones, 85% appearing once. The sequenced sample consisted of peripheral blood. The receptors derive from a human donor in a cohort sampled during active COVID-19.

The chain combines TRBV11-2 with TRBJ2-1; 8 nucleotides agree with TRBD1. This CDR3 spans 16 amino acids. With V trimmed by 5 bases and J by 3 bases, 9 bases remained unmatched. Germline CDR1 reads SGHAT; CDR2 reads FQNNGV. CDR3 amino acids: CASSSQGAGGYNEQFF. In nucleotides, the CDR3 is TGTGCCAGCAGCAGTCAGGGGGCGGGTGGCTACAATGAGCAGTTCTTC.

This clone was picked up a small number of times. This CDR3 reads CASSVGTETNYGYTF. The CDR3 coding sequence is TGTGCCAGCAGCGTAGGGACAGAAACTAACTATGGCTACACCTTC. This rearrangement joins TRBV9 to TRBJ1-2; D perhaps matches TRBD1 (6 bases). The V gene's germline CDR1 is SGDLS and CDR2 YYNGEE. The ends were cut back, 0 bases at V and 0 bases at J, with 9 bases in the middle. The CDR3 has 15 residues.

V is TRBV3-1 (or the pseudogene TRBV3-2) and J is TRBJ2-3, with D possibly TRBD2 on 5 matching bases. This CDR3 comprises 12 residues. Germline V gene sequence: CDR1 LGHDT, CDR2 YNNKEL (reference sequence). Trimming stripped 7 bases from V and 4 bases from J, with 9 bases between. The CDR3 sequence is CASKDSADTQYF. In DNA form, the CDR3 reads TGTGCCAGCAAGGACTCAGCAGATACGCAGTATTTT.

This clone was observed a single time. The rearrangement joins TRBV6-1 to TRBJ2-2; D call uncertain. CDR3 length: 13 residues. Trimming stripped 2 bases from V and 6 bases from J, with 7 bases between. In germline, CDR1 is MNHNS, CDR2 SASEGT. The CDR3 sequence: CASSESQAGELFF. DNA of the CDR3: TGTGCCAGCAGTGAATCCCAGGCCGGGGAGCTGTTTTTT.

The CDR3 region has the DNA TGTGCCAGCAGTTCCACTTCTAGCGTGGAGCAGTATTTT. Protein: CASSSTSSVEQYF. The chain carries TRBV7-9 and TRBJ2-3; possible D gene TRBD2, 6 bases. The CDR3 is made up of 13 amino acids. Germline lookup yields CDR1 SEHNR and CDR2 FQNEAQ (reference sequence). V lost 6 bases to trimming and J lost 11 bases, with 18 bases between them.

V gene TRBV5-1 combines with J gene TRBJ1-2; D gene unclear. Deletions cut 1 base from V and 0 bases from J, with 7 bases between. Germline loops: CDR1 SGHRS, CDR2 YFSETQ. This CDR3 comprises 14 residues. For the CDR3, the DNA is TGCGCCAGCAGCTTGACATCAACTAACTATGGCTACACCTTC. Its translation is CASSLTSTNYGYTF.

V and J are TRBV24-1 and TRBJ2-3; D perhaps matches TRBD2 (6 bases). The germline V and J ends were trimmed by 3 bases and 0 bases, with 6 bases remaining between them. Germline CDR1 reads KGHDR; CDR2 reads SFDVKD. The CDR3 length is 14 residues. The CDR3 is CATSDRGSTDTQYF. The CDR3 coding sequence is TGTGCCACCAGTGATCGGGGGAGCACAGATACGCAGTATTTT.

This chain connects TRBV3-1 (or the pseudogene TRBV3-2) to TRBJ1-1; TRBD1 might be the D (5 bases). V gave up 4 bases and J gave up 8 bases, with 20 bases separating them. The CDR3 totals 15 residues. Germline-derived CDR1 and CDR2 are LGHDT and YNNKEL (reference sequence). The CDR3 region is CASSRGPTSGVEAFF. In DNA, the CDR3 is TGTGCCAGCAGCCGGGGCCCTACCTCAGGAGTCGAAGCTTTCTTT.

This rearrangement joins TRBV7-8 to TRBJ1-2, with D unclear. The germline V and J ends were trimmed by 5 bases and 8 bases, with 15 bases remaining between them. This CDR3 is built from 13 residues. Germline CDR1 and CDR2: SGHVS and FQNEAQ. This CDR3 is CASSAGIRGGYTF. CDR3 coding DNA: TGTGCCAGCAGCGCCGGGATCCGCGGGGGCTACACCTTC. Full variable domain (remainder filled in from reference TRBV7-8 and TRBJ1-2): GAGVSQSPRYKVAKRGQDVALRCDPISGHVSLFWYQQALGQGPEFLTYFQNEAQLDKSGLPSDRFFAERPEGSVSTLKIQRTQQEDSAVYLCASSAGIRGGYTFGSGTRLTVV.

The CDR3 DNA reads as TGTGCCAGCTCACCACTTAAGGGGGCGCGGACCGGGGAGCTGTTTTTT. Protein product: CASSPLKGARTGELFF. V and J are TRBV18 and TRBJ2-2; 7 nucleotides agree with TRBD1. With 1 base clipped from V and 5 bases from J, the junction kept 7 bases outside the gene matches. This CDR3 has 16 amino acids. The germline V gene has CDR1 KGHSH and CDR2 LQKENI.

V usage is TRBV10-2 and J usage is TRBJ2-7; 7 bases are shared with TRBD2. V was clipped by 0 bases and J by 5 bases; unmatched bases: 7. The CDR3 has 15 residues. Germline V gives CDR1 WSHSY, CDR2 SAAADI. Here the CDR3 reads CASSESRTSRHEQYF. The CDR3 nucleotides read TGCGCCAGCAGTGAGTCTAGGACTAGTAGGCACGAGCAGTACTTC.

The rearrangement joins TRBV21-1 to TRBJ1-2; TRBD1 is the table's D call, not checked against the DNA. TRBV21-1 is annotated as a pseudogene. The CDR3 consists of 12 residues. The CDR3 protein is CATQGGGYGYTF. For the CDR3, the DNA is TGTGCCACTCAGGGGGGCGGGTATGGCTACACCTTC.

This clone was detected a few times. V gene TRBV11-2 combines with J gene TRBJ2-3, with 7 bases fitting TRBD2. V was pared by 5 bases and J by 1 base, with 3 bases of the junction left unmatched. The germline V gene has CDR1 SGHAT and CDR2 FQNNGV. The CDR3 loop spans 14 amino acids. Here the CDR3 reads CASSATSGTDTQYF. CDR3 sequence (DNA): TGTGCCAGCAGCGCCACTAGCGGCACAGATACGCAGTATTTT.

The chain combines TRBV19 with TRBJ1-5; D might be TRBD1 (5 bases). Trimming shortened V by 5 bases and J by 0 bases, and 8 bases separated the two germline ends. CDR1 LNHDA and CDR2 SQIVND come from the germline V gene (reference sequence). CDR3 length equals 14 residues. The CDR3 region is CASSGTSSNQPQHF. DNA for the CDR3: TGTGCCAGTAGTGGGACTTCTAGCAATCAGCCCCAGCATTTT.

The chain is built from TRBV3-1 (or the pseudogene TRBV3-2) and TRBJ1-2; D is uncertain. The V and J ends lost 2 bases and 6 bases respectively, with 10 bases between them. CDR3 size: 13 residues. Germline lookup yields CDR1 LGHDT and CDR2 YNNKEL (reference sequence). CDR3 sequence reads: CASSQSGNDGYTF. CDR3 DNA sequence: TGTGCCAGCAGCCAATCCGGGAACGATGGCTACACCTTC.

This clone was seen a single time. This chain joins TRBV10-3 and TRBJ2-3; 7 bases are shared with TRBD2. The CDR3 has 14 residues. The ends lost 6 bases at V and 2 bases at J; junction bases unmatched: 5. Germline CDR1 ENHRY, CDR2 SYGVKD. The CDR3 DNA follows: TGTGCCATCAGGCGGGGGTTGGACACAGATACGCAGTATTTT. Translated, it gives CAIRRGLDTDTQYF.

This chain connects TRBV27 to TRBJ2-7; D gene uncertain. The CDR3 spans 14 residues. Trimming shortened V by 2 bases and J by 6 bases, and 14 bases separated the two germline ends. Germline lookup yields CDR1 MNHEY and CDR2 SMNVEV (reference sequence). The CDR3 here is CASSLQRPSGEQYF. Written as DNA, the CDR3 is TGTGCCAGCAGTTTACAACGTCCCTCGGGCGAGCAGTACTTC.